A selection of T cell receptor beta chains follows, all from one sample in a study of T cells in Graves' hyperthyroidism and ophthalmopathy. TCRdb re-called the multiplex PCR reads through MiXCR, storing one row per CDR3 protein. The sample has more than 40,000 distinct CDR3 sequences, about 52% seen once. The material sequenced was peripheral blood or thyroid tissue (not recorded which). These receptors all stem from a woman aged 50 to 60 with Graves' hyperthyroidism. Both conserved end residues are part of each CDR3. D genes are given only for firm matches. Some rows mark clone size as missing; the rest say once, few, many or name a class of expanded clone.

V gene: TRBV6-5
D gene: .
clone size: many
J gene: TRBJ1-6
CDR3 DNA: TGTGCCAGCAGTTACCGGGGAGGGGGGGTGAGTTCACCCCTCCACTTT
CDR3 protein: CASSYRGGGVSSPLHF

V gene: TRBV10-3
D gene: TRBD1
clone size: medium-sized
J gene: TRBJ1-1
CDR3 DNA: TGTGCCATCAGGAGGACAGGGAACACTGAAGCTTTCTTT
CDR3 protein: CAIRRTGNTEAFF

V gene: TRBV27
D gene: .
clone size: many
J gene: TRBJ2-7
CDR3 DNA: TGTGCCAGCAGTTTCGCTTCCTCCTACGAGCAGTACTTC
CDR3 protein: CASSFASSYEQYF

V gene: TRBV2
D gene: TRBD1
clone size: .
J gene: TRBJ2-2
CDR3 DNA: TGTGCCAGCAGCAGGAACAGGGGGCGTGCCGGGGAGCTGTTTTTT
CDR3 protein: CASSRNRGRAGELFF

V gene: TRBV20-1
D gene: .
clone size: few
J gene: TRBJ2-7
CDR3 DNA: TGCAGTGCTAGAGGGCAGGGAATCCACGAGCAGTACTTC
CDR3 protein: CSARGQGIHEQYF

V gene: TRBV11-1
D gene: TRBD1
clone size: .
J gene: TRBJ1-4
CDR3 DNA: TGTGCCAGCAGCTTAGCGCCGGACAGGGGAATTGAAAAACTGTTTTTT
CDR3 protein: CASSLAPDRGIEKLFF

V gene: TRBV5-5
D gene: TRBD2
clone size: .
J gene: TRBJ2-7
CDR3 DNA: TGTGCCAGCAGCTTCCTAGGACTAGCGTACGAGCAGTACTTC
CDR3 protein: CASSFLGLAYEQYF

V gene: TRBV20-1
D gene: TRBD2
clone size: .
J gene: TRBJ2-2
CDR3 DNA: TGCAGTGCTATTGCCGGGACTAGCGGGAGGACCAGGGCCGGGGAGCTGTTTTTT
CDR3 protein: CSAIAGTSGRTRAGELFF

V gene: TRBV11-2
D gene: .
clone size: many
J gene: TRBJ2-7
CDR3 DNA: TGTGCCAGCAGCCTAGCTGGAGCCTACGAGCAGTACTTC
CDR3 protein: CASSLAGAYEQYF

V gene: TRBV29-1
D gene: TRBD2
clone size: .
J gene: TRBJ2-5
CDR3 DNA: TGCAGCACCCGCGGGGGAGGGACCCAGTACTTC
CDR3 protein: CSTRGGGTQYF

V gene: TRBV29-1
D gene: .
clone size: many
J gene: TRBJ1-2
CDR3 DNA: TGCAGCGCCGCGGGGGGAGGCGGCTACACCTTC
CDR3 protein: CSAAGGGGYTF

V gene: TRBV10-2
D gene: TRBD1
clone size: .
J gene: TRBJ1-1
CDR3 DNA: TGCGCCAGCAGTGAGCTGATTGGACAGGGCACTGAAGCTTTCTTT
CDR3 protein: CASSELIGQGTEAFF

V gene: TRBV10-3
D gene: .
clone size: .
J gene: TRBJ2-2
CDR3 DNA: TGTGCCATCACCACTAACACCGGGGAGCTGTTTTTT
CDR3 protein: CAITTNTGELFF